A single T cell receptor beta chain is shown here with its context. Its antigen remains undetermined. Per-base qualities were not stored, and no clone one base away is much larger. TCRbeta CDR3 regions were amplified from genomic DNA using the immunoSEQ Assay, a bias-controlled multiplex PCR. Processing in the source paper ran as follows. The number of nucleated cells in each sample was estimated from the amplification of reference gene primers within the assay. To quantify the absolute abundance of each unique TCRbeta CDR3 rearrangement, sequence reads were collapsed and filtered. For each sample, productive Simpson clonality was calculated as the square root of Simpson's diversity index across productive rearrangements. The table comes from immuneACCESS by way of TCRdb, which keeps in-frame sequences with V and J called. Part of the clones is missing from these tables; in studies checked, under half for an unresolved V gene and the rest for unknown reasons. V and J calls and clone size are copied from that table; D and trimming were computed from the DNA. Recorded for this sample are approximately 250,000 clones; approximately 90% of them occurred a single time. Approximately 4% of the sample is taken by the ten largest.

The data were obtained in a study of blood T cell repertoires in COVID-19 (dated by TCRdb to about 2020). Regarding the research as a whole: The collaborator samples originated in the United States, Italy and Spain and spanned the acute and convalescent phases of COVID-19. Where HLA class I and class II types were available, the types were taken from metadata supplied by the sample provider, not from assay-based typing. The samples were drawn from two sources: the first 160 participants of the ongoing ImmuneRACE study, and 950 to 1,500 subjects contributed by 6 global collaborators. The sample metadata nearly always contained a de-identified subject ID, COVID-19 status, age in years and sex. The material from the prospective study consisted of cDNA or gDNA derived from T cells, B-cell-depleted T cells, or PBMCs. A freely available public database, intended as a resource for researchers studying the immune response to SARS-CoV-2, is where the repertoires were released. Subjects who had been exposed to COVID-19, were actively infected with it, or had recovered from it provided the deeply sampled blood TCRbeta repertoires that made up the dataset.

In the prospective study, participants were about 18 to 95 years old, resided in about two dozen geographic areas of the United States, and were enrolled through a virtual design. In the prospective study, participants were assigned to cohorts based on the clinical history participants reported in a screening survey and a study questionnaire. Each participant in the prospective study had whole blood, serum and a nasopharyngeal or oropharyngeal swab collected by mobile phlebotomists. Participants in the prospective study had the option to provide additional blood draws and questionnaires over a 2-month period. Before DNA extraction, prospective study blood samples were shipped either frozen or at room temperature. General findings and caveats noted by the study authors: Clinical and demographic metadata were provided uncurated, with the amount varying by source and participant.

According to the germline V gene, CDR1 reads KGHDR and CDR2 reads SFDVKD. Trimmed from V: 4 bases; trimmed from J: 5 bases; junction bases lacking a gene match: 6. Its CDR3 holds 14 amino acids, cysteine through phenylalanine. This entry keeps only the CDR3 DNA: 42 bases, framed from base 1. The rearranged chain carries TRBV24-1 and TRBJ1-2, with 7 junctional bases fitting TRBD1. The receptor was derived from a woman aged 25 to 39 with acute COVID-19. The sample consisted of PBMCs or T cells enriched from blood (not recorded which). At the DNA level, the sequence is TGTGCCACCAGTGACACCGACAGGGAGTATGGCTACACCTTC. This translates into CATSDTDREYGYTF.